Below, 13 T cell receptor beta chains from the same sample are listed, as sequenced in a study of T cell responses to AZD1222 COVID-19 vaccine. Clones were read by immunoSEQ multiplex PCR, and TCRdb kept only the in-frame ones, dropping some. This table holds over 60,000 clones, roughly 80% found once. This sample comprised peripheral blood, obtained 28 days after the second AZD1222 dose. These receptors all stem from an adult who received the AZD1222 COVID-19 vaccine.

The chain employs TRBV24-1 and TRBJ1-2; D is undetermined. This CDR3 is 11 amino acids long. The germline CDR1 and CDR2 sequences are KGHDR and SFDVKD. V lost 9 bases, J lost 1 base, and 5 bases lay in between. The CDR3 sequence is CATRDNYGYTF. The DNA of the CDR3 is TGTGCCACCCGAGATAACTATGGCTACACCTTC.

The chain couples TRBV5-1 to TRBJ2-7; D possibly matches TRBD1 or TRBD2 (5 bases each). The germline V and J ends were trimmed by 0 bases and 0 bases, with 13 bases remaining between them. CDR1 and CDR2 (germline): SGHRS, YFSETQ. The CDR3 has 16 residues. CDR3 residues: CASSLAPGTTSYEQYF. CDR3 DNA sequence: TGCGCCAGCAGCTTGGCTCCCGGGACGACCTCCTACGAGCAGTACTTC. The complete variable domain, with remaining parts taken from reference TRBV5-1 and TRBJ2-7, reads KAGVTQTPRYLIKTRGQQVTLSCSPISGHRSVSWYQQTPGQGLQFLFEYFSETQRNKGNFPGRFSGRQFSNSRSEMNVSTLELGDSALYLCASSLAPGTTSYEQYFGPGTRLTVT.

This clone was seen only once. The chain has TRBV30 and TRBJ2-3, with 10 bases fitting TRBD1. The CDR3 sequence is 14 residues long. Germline lookup yields CDR1 GTSNPN and CDR2 SVGIG (reference sequence). After removal of 2 bases from V and 4 bases from J, the junction contained 3 bases not matched to a gene. The chain's CDR3 is CAWSPGQGADTQYF. The CDR3 bases are TGTGCCTGGAGTCCCGGACAGGGGGCAGATACGCAGTATTTT.

The chain employs TRBV28 and TRBJ2-7; D ambiguous. CDR3 size: 15 residues. The V end lost 3 bases, the J end lost 0 bases, and 12 bases lay between the germline ends. Looked up from germline, CDR1 is MDHEN and CDR2 is SYDVKM. The CDR3 region is CASSFFLRASYEQYF. The CDR3 nucleotides are TGTGCCAGCAGTTTCTTTCTTCGAGCCTCCTACGAGCAGTACTTC.

V gene TRBV7-9 combines with J gene TRBJ2-3, with D tentatively TRBD1 (6 bases). This CDR3 is built from 17 residues. Germline CDR1 reads SEHNR; CDR2 reads FQNEAQ (reference sequence). The V and J ends lost 8 bases and 6 bases respectively, with 27 bases between them. The CDR3 bases are TGTGCCAGCGGGCGTTTAGGAAAAGAGGGGGAGATGGATACGCAGTATTTT. Translation: CASGRLGKEGEMDTQYF.

V gene TRBV12-3 or TRBV12-4 combines with J gene TRBJ2-7; D not certain. The V gene lost 4 bases and the J gene lost 6 bases, with 10 bases spanning the gap. This CDR3 contains 12 residues. The DNA for the CDR3 is TGTGCCAGCAGTTATTTTCCATTCGAGCAGTACTTC. This translates into CASSYFPFEQYF.

This clone was seen more than once but under ten times. The chain couples TRBV9 to TRBJ2-1; the D gene is possibly TRBD1 (6 bases). The CDR3 loop spans 15 amino acids. V was trimmed by 4 bases and J by 8 bases, leaving 19 bases between them. The germline V gene encodes CDR1 SGDLS and CDR2 YYNGEE. In nucleotides, the CDR3 is TGTGCCAGCAGCCAGACAAAAACAGGGTGGGATGAGCAGTTCTTC. It is translated as CASSQTKTGWDEQFF.

The gene calls are TRBV19 and TRBJ1-5; maybe TRBD1 (5 bases). Germline CDR1 LNHDA, CDR2 SQIVND (reference sequence). V lost 0 bases and J 11 bases, leaving 5 bases between the germline ends. The CDR3 runs to 11 residues. The CDR3 is CASSIEGAQHF. Written as DNA, the CDR3 is TGTGCCAGTAGTATAGAAGGGGCCCAGCATTTT.

The chain links TRBV19 to TRBJ2-5; possibly TRBD1 for D (5 bases). Germline lookup yields CDR1 LNHDA and CDR2 SQIVND (reference sequence). The CDR3 is 14 amino acids. V was shortened by 5 bases and J by 2 bases, with 12 bases between the two germline ends. The CDR3: CASSADRTQETQYF. The CDR3 DNA is TGTGCCAGTAGTGCCGACAGAACACAAGAGACCCAGTACTTC.

This rearrangement joins TRBV2 to TRBJ2-1; 9 nucleotides agree with TRBD2. Unmatched junction bases numbered 8, after V lost 3 bases and J lost 8 bases. The CDR3 sequence is 15 residues long. Germline V gene lookup returns CDR1 SNHLY and CDR2 FYNNEI. CDR3 sequence (DNA): TGTGCCAGCAGTGAGGCGGGGGGGCCTTATCATGAGCAGTTCTTC. Its protein product is CASSEAGGPYHEQFF.

The rearrangement uses TRBV10-2 and TRBJ1-2; 8 nucleotides align to TRBD1. Germline V lookup: CDR1 WSHSY, CDR2 SAAADI. The V segment lost 4 bases and the J segment 6 bases; nucleotides outside the gene matches: 7. The CDR3 totals 14 residues. The CDR3 sequence: CASSGDRGLNGYTF. The CDR3 nucleotides are TGCGCCAGCAGTGGAGACAGGGGTTTGAATGGCTACACCTTC.

The V gene is TRBV19, the J gene TRBJ1-1, with D possibly being TRBD1 (5 bases). The germline V gene has CDR1 LNHDA and CDR2 SQIVND (reference sequence). The CDR3 is made up of 15 amino acids. Trimming cost V 7 bases and J 1 base, with 16 bases left between them. DNA for the CDR3: TGTGCCAGTACCTCCGAGGACACACAGAACACTGAAGCTTTCTTT. This gives the protein CASTSEDTQNTEAFF.

The rearrangement uses TRBV10-3 and TRBJ2-2, with 9 bases lining up with TRBD1. The CDR3 is 16 residues long. With 9 bases clipped from V and 5 bases from J, the junction kept 13 bases outside the gene matches. Germline assignment: CDR1 ENHRY and CDR2 SYGVKD. CDR3 nucleotides: TGTGCCATTAGTCGCTCAAACAGGGGGCAGACCGGGGAGCTGTTTTTT. It yields the protein CAISRSNRGQTGELFF.